Listed here are 20 T cell receptor beta chains from one sample, sequenced in a study of beta chain features in type 1 diabetes. The study, taken as a whole, reports: Among patients with Type 1 diabetes, TCRB CDR3s were moderately but significantly shorter in every one of the four CD4+ subsets.

For these receptors, no antigen is known. The isolated RNA, all of it, was reverse transcribed, so expressed TCRB transcripts were what got sequenced. Only in-frame clones appear in the TCRdb table, and some are missing; sequencing was by immunoSEQ multiplex PCR. The data contain 130,000 or so clones, about 18% of them singletons. Sequencing was done on a sample of central memory CD4+ T cells from blood. The receptors were sampled from a man aged 18 to 30 with type 1 diabetes.

This clone turned up a few times. The chain is built from TRBV5-8 and TRBJ2-7; the match to TRBD1 covers 10 bases. Trimming took 4 bases from V and 6 from J; bases not matched to a gene: 7. CDR1 and CDR2 from the germline V gene are SGHTS and YDEGEE. The CDR3 sequence is 14 residues long. CDR3 DNA sequence: TGTGCCAGCAGCCCCGGGACAGGGGCTGGCGAGCAGTACTTC. This encodes CASSPGTGAGEQYF.

This clone was detected a few times. This sequence joins TRBV4-1 and TRBJ1-1; a possible D gene is TRBD1 (6 bases). Trimming took 0 bases from V and 8 from J, leaving 16 bases between them. The CDR3 is made up of 15 amino acids. In germline, CDR1 is MGHRA, CDR2 YSYEKL. The DNA of the CDR3 is TGCGCCAGCAGCCAAGATCCAGGCACCGGGACAGAAGCTTTCTTT. It yields the protein CASSQDPGTGTEAFF.

The chain carries TRBV28 and TRBJ2-1; the D is unclear. This CDR3 comprises 13 residues. Germline V gene lookup returns CDR1 MDHEN and CDR2 SYDVKM. V shed 3 bases and J shed 0 bases, with 3 bases lying between them. The DNA of the CDR3 is TGTGCCAGCAGTTTGGACTCCTACAATGAGCAGTTCTTC. Translation gives CASSLDSYNEQFF.

This clone came up a few times. V gene TRBV30 combines with J gene TRBJ2-6; weak D call: TRBD1 (6 bases). The CDR3 has 19 amino acids. The V end lost 7 bases, the J end lost 1 base, and 26 bases lay between the germline ends. CDR1 and CDR2 (germline): GTSNPN, SVGIG (reference sequence). Here the CDR3 reads CASSTLWTESSSGANVLTF. CDR3 bases: TGTGCCTCCTCGACCCTTTGGACAGAGTCTAGTTCTGGGGCCAACGTCCTGACTTTC.

This clone was observed a few times. Other nucleotide sequences in the sample specify the same CDR3. The V and J genes are TRBV30 and TRBJ1-5; D remains ambiguous. From germline, CDR1 is GTSNPN and CDR2 SVGIG (reference sequence). CDR3 length: 14 amino acids. V was trimmed by 0 bases and J by 0 bases, leaving 6 bases between them. The CDR3 loop reads CAWSVINSNQPQHF. Here the CDR3 DNA reads TGTGCCTGGAGTGTAATCAATAGCAATCAGCCCCAGCATTTT.

This sequence joins TRBV19 and TRBJ2-3; D possibly corresponds to TRBD1 (5 bases). This CDR3 contains 14 residues. Germline assignment: CDR1 LNHDA and CDR2 SQIVND (reference sequence). V lost 7 bases to trimming and J lost 2 bases, with 13 bases between them. This chain's CDR3 is CASTTGDDTDTQYF. The CDR3 DNA reads TGTGCCAGTACAACAGGTGACGACACAGATACGCAGTATTTT.

The rearrangement uses TRBV9 and TRBJ2-1; 8 bases are shared with TRBD2. Germline V CDR1 and CDR2: SGDLS, YYNGEE. Trimming took 3 bases from V and 2 from J; bases not matched to a gene: 7. The CDR3 is 16 residues long. The CDR3 sequence is CASSGETSAAYNEQFF. The CDR3 nucleotides are TGTGCCAGCAGCGGAGAGACTAGCGCTGCCTACAATGAGCAGTTCTTC.

V is TRBV29-1 and J is TRBJ2-7; D might be TRBD2 (5 bases). Germline V CDR1 and CDR2: SQVTM, ANQGSEA. The ends were cut back, 6 bases at V and 3 bases at J, with 18 bases in the middle. This CDR3 is built from 14 residues. DNA of the CDR3: TGCAGCGTCTCCCCGGGATTCACCCGCTACGAGCAGTACTTC. This translates into CSVSPGFTRYEQYF.

This clone has just a few counts. The rearrangement uses TRBV9 and TRBJ2-7, with D possibly being TRBD1 (5 bases). The CDR3 runs to 15 residues. The ends were cut back, 0 bases at V and 3 bases at J, with 13 bases in the middle. Germline values: CDR1 SGDLS, CDR2 YYNGEE. For the CDR3, the DNA is TGTGCCAGCAGCGTAGGACAGCAAAATTACTACGAGCAGTACTTC. Translated: CASSVGQQNYYEQYF.

The J gene is TRBJ2-7, the V gene TRBV19, with 8 nucleotides matching TRBD2. V shed 10 bases and J 4 bases; nucleotides not matched to a gene: 15. This CDR3 is 15 amino acids long. CDR1 is LNHDA, CDR2 SQIVND, per germline (reference sequence). In nucleotides, the CDR3 is TGTGCCACCGTCCTTAGGGCGGGGGGAGGATACGAGCAGTACTTC. Amino acids: CATVLRAGGGYEQYF.

The chain links TRBV25-1 to TRBJ2-2, with D perhaps assigned TRBD1 or TRBD2 (6 bases each). The germline gives CDR1 MGHDK, CDR2 SYGVNS. Trimming removed 5 bases at V and 6 bases at J, with 13 bases between. The CDR3 runs 14 residues. CDR3 sequence reads: CASSRAGEAGELFF. CDR3 sequence (DNA): TGTGCCAGCAGTAGGGCAGGGGAGGCCGGGGAGCTGTTTTTT.

This clone appeared a few times. In DNA form, the CDR3 reads TGCAGCGCGGGGGACAGGGTCTATCATGGCTACACCTTC. Translated, it gives CSAGDRVYHGYTF. The V call is TRBV29-1, the J call TRBJ1-2; 9 positions agree with TRBD1. Per germline, CDR1 SQVTM and CDR2 ANQGSEA. V dropped 7 bases and J dropped 6; count of bases not matched to a gene: 9. The CDR3 loop spans 13 amino acids.

There are a few counts of this clone. V is TRBV18 and J is TRBJ2-7, with D perhaps matching TRBD1 (7 bases). The V and J ends lost 4 bases and 7 bases respectively, with 17 bases between them. The CDR3 has 14 residues. Germline V gene sequence: CDR1 KGHSH, CDR2 LQKENI. CDR3 in DNA: TGTGCCAGCTCACGTCAGGGGGAGGAGGATGAGCAGTACTTC. Its protein product is CASSRQGEEDEQYF.

This clone showed up just a few times. This chain connects TRBV4-2 to TRBJ2-7; TRBD2 agrees at 9 bases. The germline gives CDR1 LGHNA, CDR2 YNFKEQ. After removal of 0 bases from V and 7 bases from J, the junction contained 13 bases not matched to a gene. CDR3 length: 17 amino acids. The CDR3 here is CASSQDLWASGNGEQYF. CDR3 DNA sequence: TGTGCCAGCAGCCAAGATTTGTGGGCTAGCGGGAATGGGGAGCAGTACTTC.

The table lists this clone with many counts. This chain links TRBV28 with TRBJ2-3, with D possibly being TRBD2 (6 bases). This CDR3 comprises 13 residues. Deletions cut 9 bases from V and 6 bases from J, with 16 bases between. Germline V CDR1 and CDR2: MDHEN, SYDVKM. CDR3 sequence: CASCGVPSDTQYF. DNA for the CDR3: TGTGCCAGTTGCGGGGTTCCCTCCGATACGCAGTATTTT.

This chain uses TRBV9 with TRBJ1-5; TRBD1 might be the D (5 bases). The CDR3 runs to 15 residues. V was cut by 4 bases and J by 6 bases, with 17 bases left in between. CDR1 and CDR2 from the germline V gene are SGDLS and YYNGEE. For the CDR3, the DNA is TGTGCCAGCAGCCGAGGTTGGGGGATAGCTCAGCCCCAGCATTTT. It yields the protein CASSRGWGIAQPQHF. The variable domain in full, with the rest retrieved from reference TRBV9 and TRBJ1-5, is DSGVTQTPKHLITATGQRVTLRCSPRSGDLSVYWYQQSLDQGLQFLIQYYNGEERAKGNILERFSAQQFPDLHSELNLSSLELGDSALYFCASSRGWGIAQPQHFGDGTRLSIL.

In its sample, this clone was seen a few times. CDR3 region: CAISELNQGPVSNEQFF. CDR3 nucleotide sequence: TGTGCCATCAGTGAGCTGAATCAGGGACCGGTTAGTAATGAGCAGTTCTTC. The chain employs TRBV10-3 and TRBJ2-1; TRBD1 or TRBD2 may be the D gene (5 bases each). V shed 2 bases and J shed 7 bases, with 21 bases lying between them. The germline CDR1 and CDR2 sequences are ENHRY and SYGVKD. This CDR3 region has 17 residues.

This clone has just a few counts. The chain is built from TRBV5-5 and TRBJ2-3; TRBD2 matches at 15 bases. CDR1 and CDR2 from the germline V gene are SGHKS and YYEKEE (reference sequence). The CDR3 consists of 15 residues. Trimming at V came to 4 bases and at J to 4 bases, leaving 1 base not matched to a gene. Written as DNA, the CDR3 is TGTGCCAGCAGCCGGACTAGCGGGAGGGCAGATACGCAGTATTTT. Translating it yields CASSRTSGRADTQYF. The full variable domain, with the rest looked up from reference TRBV5-5 and TRBJ2-3, is DAGVTQSPTHLIKTRGQQVTLRCSPISGHKSVSWYQQVLGQGPQFIFQYYEKEERGRGNFPDRFSARQFPNYSSELNVNALLLGDSALYLCASSRTSGRADTQYFGPGTRLTVL.

V is TRBV4-1 and J is TRBJ2-4; a weak D match, TRBD1 (5 bases). Germline V lookup: CDR1 MGHRA, CDR2 YSYEKL. This CDR3 is built from 15 residues. Trimming took 1 base from V and 2 from J, leaving 9 bases between them. Here the CDR3 reads CASSQVQGTKNIQYF. DNA of the CDR3: TGCGCCAGCAGCCAAGTCCAGGGAACCAAAAACATTCAGTACTTC.

This clone was recorded a few times. The junction and the germline gene differ at one end; a read error may be behind it. The chain couples TRBV5-4 to TRBJ2-1; 12 bases agree with TRBD2. Germline values: CDR1 SGHNT, CDR2 YYREEE (reference sequence). The CDR3 is made up of 16 amino acids. CDR3 region: CASSFRLAGDYDEQFF. Written as DNA, the CDR3 is TGTGCCAGCAGCTTTCGACTAGCGGGAGACTACGATGAGCAGTTCTTC.